These T cell receptor beta chains were read from a single sample in a study of T-cell reconstitution after alpha-beta-depleted transplantation in children. Via MiXCR, TCRdb re-called the PCR reads, giving one row per CDR3 protein. The sample records 600,000 or so distinct CDR3 sequences, more than 20% being singletons. Sequencing used PBMCs, mostly from graft donor cells, obtained 360 days after TCRalphabeta/CD19-depleted stem cell transplant. The receptor set was obtained from a boy under three years old who had a stem cell transplant for acute myeloid leukemia, so the T cells may come from the graft donor. Both conserved end residues are part of each CDR3. A D gene is named only where the DNA matches it firmly. Clone size is given for some rows only: seen once, a few or many times, or a class if the clone is expanded.

clone_size,v_call,d_call,j_call,cdr3_nt,cdr3_aa
few,TRBV4-2,.,TRBJ2-3,TGTGCCAGCAGCCAAGATCTACGGAGCCCAGATACGCAGTATTTT,CASSQDLRSPDTQYF
few,TRBV6-4,.,TRBJ2-3,TGTGCCAGCAGACAACGTCCTCTCGGGGGTGGATCAGATACGCAGTATTTT,CASRQRPLGGGSDTQYF
few,TRBV20-1,TRBD2,TRBJ2-1,TGCAGTGCCGCCCTCCAGCGGGGGGGCACCAATGAGCAGTTCTTC,CSAALQRGGTNEQFF
few,TRBV15,.,TRBJ2-2,TGTGCCACCTCGACCGGGGACTTGAACACCGGGGAGCTGTTTTTT,CATSTGDLNTGELFF
few,TRBV12-3/TRBV12-4,.,TRBJ2-1,TGTGCCAGCAGGTACGGGACTCGCCACAATGAGCAGTTCTTC,CASRYGTRHNEQFF
.,TRBV13,.,TRBJ1-4,TGTGCCAGCAGCATCAACAGGGTCGGGGAAAAACTGTTTTTT,CASSINRVGEKLFF
many,TRBV7-3,.,TRBJ2-1,TGTGCCAGCAGCGTTGGGCCGAGCTCCTACAATGAGCAGTTCTTC,CASSVGPSSYNEQFF
many,TRBV2,.,TRBJ2-2,TGTGCCAGCAGTGAGGCAGCCTCGGCTGGGGAGCTGTTTTTT,CASSEAASAGELFF
many,TRBV5-1,.,TRBJ2-2,TGCGCCAGCAGCTTAAGGCGGAACACCGGGGAGCTGTTTTTT,CASSLRRNTGELFF
.,TRBV27,.,TRBJ2-7,TGTGCCAGCAGTTCCCCCGAGAGGAGCTACGAGCAGTACTTC,CASSSPERSYEQYF
.,TRBV20-1,.,TRBJ1-2,TGCAGTGCTAGAGCAATATGGGGCTACACCTTC,CSARAIWGYTF
.,TRBV7-6,TRBD2,TRBJ2-3,TGTGCCAGCAGCTTAGCGATTCGGGGGGGCCCAAGCACAGATACGCAGTATTTT,CASSLAIRGGPSTDTQYF
few,TRBV2,TRBD2,TRBJ2-1,TGTGCCAGCCTGTGGTACCGGGTTAGCGGGGGGCAATGGGCAAATGAGCAGTTCTTC,CASLWYRVSGGQWANEQFF